This T cell receptor beta chain comes out of a study of human thymus T cells. Thymus tissue for the work was resected from patients undergoing corrective heart surgery. Having corrective surgery for congenital heart defects, healthy Finnish infants were the ones who donated. Repertoires were generated with immunoSEQ multiplex PCR, while TCRdb's copy carries only in-frame clones and drops some. Counted here are tens of thousands of clones, approximately 95% occurring once; the ten biggest clones make up around 0.037%. The TCR sequence derives from a girl under three years old with a congenital heart defect but otherwise immunologically healthy. Sequencing input: thymus tissue.

The DNA of the CDR3 is TGTGCCAGCAGAGGGGGATACGAGCAGTACTTC. Translated: CASRGGYEQYF. The genes are TRBV6-6 and TRBJ2-7, with TRBD1 as a possible D gene (6 bases). CDR3 length: 11 amino acids. The germline V and J ends were trimmed by 6 bases and 4 bases, with 7 bases remaining between them. Per the germline V gene, CDR1 is MNHNY and CDR2 is SVGAGI (reference sequence).